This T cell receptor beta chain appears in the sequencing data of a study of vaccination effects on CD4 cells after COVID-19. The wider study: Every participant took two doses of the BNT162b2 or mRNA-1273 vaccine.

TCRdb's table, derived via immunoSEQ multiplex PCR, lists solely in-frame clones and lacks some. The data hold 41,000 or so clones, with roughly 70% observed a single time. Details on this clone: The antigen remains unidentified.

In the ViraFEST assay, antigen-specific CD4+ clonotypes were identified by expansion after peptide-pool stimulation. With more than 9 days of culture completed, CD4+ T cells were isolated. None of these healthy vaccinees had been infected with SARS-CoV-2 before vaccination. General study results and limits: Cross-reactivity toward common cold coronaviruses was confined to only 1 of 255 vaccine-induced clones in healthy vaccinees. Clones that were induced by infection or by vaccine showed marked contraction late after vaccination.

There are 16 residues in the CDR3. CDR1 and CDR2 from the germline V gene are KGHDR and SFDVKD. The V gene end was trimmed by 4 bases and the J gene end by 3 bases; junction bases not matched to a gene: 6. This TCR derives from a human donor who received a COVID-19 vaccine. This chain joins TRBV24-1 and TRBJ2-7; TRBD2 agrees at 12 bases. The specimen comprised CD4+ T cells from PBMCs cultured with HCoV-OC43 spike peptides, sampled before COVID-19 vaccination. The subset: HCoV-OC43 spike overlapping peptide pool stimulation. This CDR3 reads CATSDRTSGKIYEQYF. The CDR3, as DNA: TGTGCCACCAGTGACCGGACTAGCGGGAAGATCTACGAGCAGTACTTC.